Reported below is one T cell receptor (beta chain). The method was immunoSEQ multiplex PCR; TCRdb's version includes in-frame clones alone and lacks a portion of them. The sample yields approximately 980,000 clones, over 75% seen once. The sample belongs to a study of shared clonotypes between healthy human individuals. This CDR3 is built from 15 residues. Germline CDR1 reads MNHEY; CDR2 reads SVGAGI. V dropped 4 bases and J dropped 7 bases, with 14 bases sitting between them. The V call is TRBV6-5, the J call TRBJ1-6; D ambiguous. This receptor was taken from a man between 18 and 35 years old in good health. Source material: memory CD4+ T cells sorted from blood. Noted subset: CD45RA-negative fraction. The CDR3 sequence: CASSSITNKNSPLHF. In DNA form, the CDR3 reads TGTGCCAGCAGTTCCATTACTAACAAGAATTCACCCCTCCACTTT.